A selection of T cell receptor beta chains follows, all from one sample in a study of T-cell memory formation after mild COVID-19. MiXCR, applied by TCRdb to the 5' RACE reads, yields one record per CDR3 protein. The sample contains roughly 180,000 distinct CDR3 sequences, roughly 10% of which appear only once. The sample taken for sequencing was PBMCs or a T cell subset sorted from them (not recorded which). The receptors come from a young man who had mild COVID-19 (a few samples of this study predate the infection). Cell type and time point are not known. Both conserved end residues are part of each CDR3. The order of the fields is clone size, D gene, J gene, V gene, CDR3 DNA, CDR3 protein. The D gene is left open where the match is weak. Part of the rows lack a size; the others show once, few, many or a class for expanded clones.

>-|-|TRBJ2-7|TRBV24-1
TGTGCCACCAGCGGCGGCGCCTACGAGCAGTACTTC
CATSGGAYEQYF
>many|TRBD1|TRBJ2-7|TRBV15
TGTGCCACCAGCAGAGAATTTGGGACAGGCATGGCCTACGAGCAGTACTTC
CATSREFGTGMAYEQYF
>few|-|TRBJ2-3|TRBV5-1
TGCGCCAGCAGTCGACAGAACACAGATACGCAGTATTTT
CASSRQNTDTQYF
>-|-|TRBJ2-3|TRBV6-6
TGTGCCAGCAGTTACGGAGACAGTTATTACACAGATACGCAGTATTTT
CASSYGDSYYTDTQYF
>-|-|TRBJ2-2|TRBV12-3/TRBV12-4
TGTGCCAGCAGACAGGGAACGAACACCGGGGAGCTGTTTTTT
CASRQGTNTGELFF
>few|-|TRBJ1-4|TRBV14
TGTGCCAGCAGCCAAGAATGGGCTTCTAATGAAAAACTGTTTTTT
CASSQEWASNEKLFF
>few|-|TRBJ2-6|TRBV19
TGTGCCACCCGGGCGGCCGGGGCCAACGTCCTGACTTTC
CATRAAGANVLTF
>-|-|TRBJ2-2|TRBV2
TGTGCCAGCATTCGAGGGCCGATATTGGGGGAGCTGTTTTTT
CASIRGPILGELFF
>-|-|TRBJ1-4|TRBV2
TGTGCCAGCAGTGACAGGGTCGGTTATGAAAAACTGTTTTTT
CASSDRVGYEKLFF
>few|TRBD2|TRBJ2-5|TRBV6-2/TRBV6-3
TGTGCCAGCAGTCCGGGACTAGCGGGTCGGACCCAGTACTTC
CASSPGLAGRTQYF
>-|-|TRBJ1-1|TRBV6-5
TGTGCCAGCAGAACTACCATGAACACTGAAGCTTTCTTT
CASRTTMNTEAFF
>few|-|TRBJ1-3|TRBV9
TGTGCCAGCAGCGTAGGGGACACCGACCTGAACACCATATATTTT
CASSVGDTDLNTIYF
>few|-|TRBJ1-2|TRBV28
TGTGCCAGTTTAACCGGGGATACGGTAAAGGGCTACACCTTC
CASLTGDTVKGYTF
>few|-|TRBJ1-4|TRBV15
TGTGCCACCAGCAGAGCCCATGAAAAACTGTTTTTT
CATSRAHEKLFF
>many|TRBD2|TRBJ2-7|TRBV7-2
TGTGCCAGCAGCGAGGGTGAAGTAGCGGGACTTTACGAGCAGTACTTC
CASSEGEVAGLYEQYF
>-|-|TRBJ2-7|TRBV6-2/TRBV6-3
TGTGCCAGCAGCTCCCCCCCAGGGCGCGAGCAGTACTTC
CASSSPPGREQYF
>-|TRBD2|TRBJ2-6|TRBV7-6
TGTGCCAGCAGCTTACGGCCAGCGGGGGGCTCTGGGGCCAACGTCCTGACTTTC
CASSLRPAGGSGANVLTF
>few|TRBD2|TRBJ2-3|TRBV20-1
TGCAGTGCTAGAGGGCCTAGCGGACGCACAGATACGCAGTATTTT
CSARGPSGRTDTQYF
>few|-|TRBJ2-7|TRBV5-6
TGTGCCAGCAGCCTTTCTGGCGAGCAGTACTTC
CASSLSGEQYF
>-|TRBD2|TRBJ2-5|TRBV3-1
TGTGCCAGCAGCCAAGGACTAGCTTGGGAGACCCAGTACTTC
CASSQGLAWETQYF
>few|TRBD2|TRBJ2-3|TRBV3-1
TGTGCCAGCAGCCTAGGACTAGCGGGGTCAGATACGCAGTATTTT
CASSLGLAGSDTQYF
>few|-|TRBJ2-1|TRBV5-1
TGCGCCAGCAGCTTGGCCACCCTATCCAGCTCCTACAATGAGCAGTTCTTC
CASSLATLSSSYNEQFF
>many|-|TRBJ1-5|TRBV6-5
TGTGCCAGCAGGAGACAGACCAATCAGCCCCAGCATTTT
CASRRQTNQPQHF
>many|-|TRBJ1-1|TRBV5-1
TGCGCCAGCAGCTTGCAGGGAGGCACTGAAGCTTTCTTT
CASSLQGGTEAFF
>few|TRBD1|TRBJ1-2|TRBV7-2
TGTGCCAGCAGCTGGGACAGGAGCTATGGCTACACCTTC
CASSWDRSYGYTF
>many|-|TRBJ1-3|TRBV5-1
TGCGCCAGCAGCTTGGATACTGGAAACACCATATATTTT
CASSLDTGNTIYF
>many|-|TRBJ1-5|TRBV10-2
TGCGCCAGCAGTGAGTCGCATAGGGATCAGCCCCAGCATTTT
CASSESHRDQPQHF
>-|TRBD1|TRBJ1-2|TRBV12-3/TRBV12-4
TGTGCCAGCAGGGGAACAGGGACAGGGTTACTCTATGGCTACACCTTC
CASRGTGTGLLYGYTF
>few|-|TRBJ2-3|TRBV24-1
TGTGCCACCAGTGATTTGCCAGGGAGACTCACAGATACGCAGTATTTT
CATSDLPGRLTDTQYF
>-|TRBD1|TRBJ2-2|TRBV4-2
TGTGCCAGCAGCCAAGAGGCCGGGACAGGGTTAACCGGGGAGCTGTTTTTT
CASSQEAGTGLTGELFF
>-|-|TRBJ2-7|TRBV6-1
TGTGCCAGCGAGGGGCGGTACGAGCAGTACTTC
CASEGRYEQYF
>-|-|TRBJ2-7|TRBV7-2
TGTGCCAGCAGGCGCGGGTCCTACGAGCAGTACTTC
CASRRGSYEQYF
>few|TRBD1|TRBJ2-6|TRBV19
TGTGCCAGTAGTACGATGGGACAGGGAGCCTCTGGGGCCAACGTCCTGACTTTC
CASSTMGQGASGANVLTF
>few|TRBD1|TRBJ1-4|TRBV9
TGTGCCAGCAGCGTGGCGACAGGGAATGAAAAACTGTTTTTT
CASSVATGNEKLFF
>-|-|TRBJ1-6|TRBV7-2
TGTGCCAGCAGCTTCGGCGGACATAATTCACCCCTCCACTTT
CASSFGGHNSPLHF
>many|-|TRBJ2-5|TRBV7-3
TGTGCCAGCAGCCTCTACGTCGGAGGGGACCAAGAGACCCAGTACTTC
CASSLYVGGDQETQYF